The 27 T cell receptor beta chains listed next were all sequenced from one sample in a study of siplizumab effects on memory and regulatory T cells. Some clones are missing from TCRdb's copy, which holds only in-frame ones; the method was immunoSEQ multiplex PCR. The sample lists about 13,000 clones, approximately 49% seen once, with roughly 10% in the top ten. The authors cocultured the mixed lymphocyte reaction cells at 37 degrees C for around 6 days. Antigen specificity for these receptors is unknown. Sequencing was performed on CFSE-low (dividing) CD4+ T cells sorted from an allogeneic mixed lymphocyte reaction. Every receptor here comes from a human donor in good health; the cells came from an allogeneic mixed lymphocyte reaction.

This clone was seen only a few times. V is TRBV7-2 and J is TRBJ1-2; 8 bases match TRBD1. Trimming at V came to 3 bases and at J to 4 bases, leaving 4 bases not matched to a gene. The CDR3 sequence is 14 residues long. The germline V gene has CDR1 SGHTA and CDR2 FQGNSA. The CDR3 loop is CASSFGQGLYGYTF. CDR3 bases: TGTGCCAGCAGCTTTGGACAGGGCCTCTATGGCTACACCTTC.

The J gene is TRBJ2-3, the V gene TRBV10-3; TRBD2 aligns across 7 bases. The CDR3 runs 17 residues. V lost 3 bases, J lost 2 bases, and 11 bases stayed unmatched. CDR1 and CDR2 (germline): ENHRY, SYGVKD. The chain's CDR3 is CAISDVALADDTDTQYF. The CDR3, as DNA: TGTGCCATCAGTGACGTAGCGCTAGCGGACGACACAGATACGCAGTATTTT.

The rearrangement uses TRBV5-4 and TRBJ2-3, with D possibly being TRBD2 (5 bases). Germline CDR1 SGHNT, CDR2 YYREEE (reference sequence). The CDR3 has 18 amino acids. The V end was cut by 1 base, the J end by 0 bases, with 18 bases between. CDR3 nucleotide sequence: TGTGCCAGCAGCTTGTCCGGGAACCGGGGTTCTAGCACAGATACGCAGTATTTT. This gives the protein CASSLSGNRGSSTDTQYF.

This clone was detected a few times. The V gene is TRBV30, the J gene TRBJ2-7; D unclear. Trimming took off 5 bases at V and 3 bases at J, with 8 bases between the two ends. Germline assignment: CDR1 GTSNPN and CDR2 SVGIG (reference sequence). The CDR3 totals 11 residues. CDR3 DNA: TGTGCCTGGGGGCCTAACTACGAGCAGTACTTC. Encoded protein: CAWGPNYEQYF. The full variable domain, completed using reference TRBV30 and TRBJ2-7, is SQTIHQWPATLVQPVGSPLSLECTVEGTSNPNLYWYRQAAGRGLQLLFYSVGIGQISSEVPQNLSASRPQDRQFILSSKKLLLSDSGFYLCAWGPNYEQYFGPGTRLTVT.

V and J are TRBV6-6 and TRBJ2-3; possibly TRBD1 or TRBD2 for D (5 bases each). The germline V gene has CDR1 MNHNY and CDR2 SVGAGI (reference sequence). This CDR3 has 14 residues. V shed 10 bases and J shed 2 bases, with 16 bases lying between them. The CDR3 DNA follows: TGTGCCAACTCCCCGGGACGCACCACAGATACGCAGTATTTT. It codes for CANSPGRTTDTQYF.

In its sample, this clone was seen a few times. Here the CDR3 DNA reads TGTGCCAGCAGTGAACCCGGAATCCGCTCCTACGAGCAGTACTTC. This translates into CASSEPGIRSYEQYF. The chain links TRBV6-1 to TRBJ2-7; D is uncertain. The CDR3 sequence is 15 residues long. Trimming left V 2 bases short and J 0 bases short, with 11 bases between. Germline loops: CDR1 MNHNS, CDR2 SASEGT.

The genes are TRBV4-2 and TRBJ1-1; 9 bases fit TRBD1. CDR1 and CDR2 from the germline V gene are LGHNA and YNFKEQ. The CDR3 has 18 residues. J gave up 4 bases and V 0 bases, and 12 bases lay outside the gene matches. The CDR3 region has the DNA TGTGCCAGCAGCCAAGACCGGCCGGGACAGGGACCCTCCACTGAAGCTTTCTTT. Translation: CASSQDRPGQGPSTEAFF.

The chain links TRBV2 to TRBJ2-3; no firm D call. The V end was cut by 4 bases, the J end by 2 bases, with 10 bases between. CDR3 size: 14 residues. The germline CDR1 and CDR2 sequences are SNHLY and FYNNEI. The CDR3 DNA sequence: TGTGCCAGCAGTGCCCGGCGCAACACAGATACGCAGTATTTT. Translating it yields CASSARRNTDTQYF.

The CDR3 is CATGQGFEKLFF. The CDR3 DNA follows: TGTGCCACGGGACAGGGTTTTGAAAAACTGTTTTTT. This rearrangement joins TRBV15 to TRBJ1-4, with 9 positions matching TRBD1. Germline V gene lookup returns CDR1 LNHNV and CDR2 YYDKDF (reference sequence). CDR3 length: 12 residues. V was pared by 9 bases and J by 7 bases, with 3 bases of the junction left unmatched.

The rearrangement joins TRBV11-2 to TRBJ1-2; D call uncertain. The length of the CDR3 is 13 residues. Germline CDR1 SGHAT, CDR2 FQNNGV. The V and J ends lost 1 base and 7 bases respectively, with 10 bases between them. The CDR3 DNA reads TGTGCCAGCAGCTTAGGACCTGCGGTTGGCTACACCTTC. Translating it yields CASSLGPAVGYTF.

CDR3 sequence reads: CASSVAGLAKNIQYF. DNA for the CDR3: TGCGCCAGCAGTGTAGCGGGGCTAGCCAAAAACATTCAGTACTTC. The chain combines TRBV10-2 with TRBJ2-4; 8 bases match TRBD2. V dropped 4 bases and J dropped 0; count of bases not matched to a gene: 2. Looked up from germline, CDR1 is WSHSY and CDR2 is SAAADI. The CDR3 spans 15 residues.

This clone occurred a few times. The rearrangement uses TRBV30 and TRBJ2-3, with D possibly being TRBD2 (5 bases). Looked up from germline, CDR1 is GTSNPN and CDR2 is SVGIG (reference sequence). V gave up 2 bases and J gave up 6 bases, with 9 bases separating them. CDR3 length: 12 residues. CDR3 bases: TGTGCCTGGAGTAGAGGGCCCGATACGCAGTATTTT. Translating gives CAWSRGPDTQYF.

The rearrangement links TRBV7-2 to TRBJ2-3, with D unresolved. CDR3 size: 15 residues. Germline lookup yields CDR1 SGHTA and CDR2 FQGNSA. V lost 5 bases, J lost 2 bases, and 14 bases lay in between. CDR3 protein: CASSPQALSTDTQYF. The CDR3 nucleotides read TGTGCCAGCAGCCCTCAGGCCCTTTCCACAGATACGCAGTATTTT.

This clone was found a few times. V gene TRBV4-2 combines with J gene TRBJ2-3; TRBD1 or TRBD2 may be the D gene (5 bases each). Trimming removed 2 bases from V and 5 bases from J, with 14 bases in between. From germline, CDR1 is LGHNA and CDR2 YNFKEQ. CDR3 length: 15 residues. As DNA, the CDR3 is TGTGCCAGCAGCCAACCAGGGACCGTCAAAGATACGCAGTATTTT. Protein sequence: CASSQPGTVKDTQYF.

A few counts support this clone. The chain couples TRBV18 to TRBJ2-2; the D gene is possibly TRBD1 (5 bases). The CDR3 extends over 14 amino acids. Trimming removed 5 bases at V and 6 bases at J, with 13 bases between. Per the germline V gene, CDR1 is KGHSH and CDR2 is LQKENI. The CDR3 loop reads CASSGREKAGELFF. Here the CDR3 DNA reads TGTGCCAGCTCAGGCAGGGAAAAAGCCGGGGAGCTGTTTTTT.

CDR3 loop: CASSWTATNEKLFF. Here the CDR3 DNA reads TGTGCCAGCAGCTGGACAGCAACTAATGAAAAACTGTTTTTT. The chain joins TRBV5-6 to TRBJ1-4; the D gene is possibly TRBD1 (6 bases). Germline values: CDR1 SGHDT, CDR2 YYEEEE. Between the trimmed V and J ends, which lost 3 bases and 0 bases, there was a span of 6 bases. The CDR3 covers 14 residues.

The chain uses TRBV11-2 and TRBJ1-1; D unclear. Trimming pared 5 bases from V and 7 bases from J, leaving 8 bases between. Germline CDR1 SGHAT, CDR2 FQNNGV. This CDR3 region has 11 residues. The CDR3: CASSEESEAFF. The CDR3 coding sequence is TGTGCCAGCAGCGAAGAGAGTGAAGCTTTCTTT.

This clone was recorded a few times. The chain couples TRBV27 to TRBJ2-3; D is uncertain. The CDR3 length is 13 residues. Germline V gene sequence: CDR1 MNHEY, CDR2 SMNVEV (reference sequence). V gave up 6 bases and J gave up 4 bases, with 11 bases separating them. In DNA, the CDR3 is TGTGCCAGCAGCCCCTCGGTCCCAGATACGCAGTATTTT. The encoded protein is CASSPSVPDTQYF.

This clone was detected only a few times. The CDR3 DNA follows: TGTGCCAGCAGCCAACAACAGGGGGCGCTTGGCTACACCTTC. It specifies CASSQQQGALGYTF. The J gene is TRBJ1-2, the V gene TRBV7-2; 9 bases agree with TRBD1. The ends lost 5 bases at V and 7 bases at J; junction bases unmatched: 8. From germline, CDR1 is SGHTA and CDR2 FQGNSA. There are 14 residues in the CDR3.

This clone was seen only a few times. V gene TRBV5-6 combines with J gene TRBJ2-3, with D tentatively TRBD1 or TRBD2 (5 bases each). The CDR3 sequence is 15 residues long. Trimming removed 1 base at V and 5 bases at J, with 14 bases between. Per germline, CDR1 SGHDT and CDR2 YYEEEE. The CDR3 DNA is TGTGCCAGCAGCTTGTCAGGGATAGGGAGAGATACGCAGTATTTT. Its translation: CASSLSGIGRDTQYF.

This clone appeared a few times. V usage is TRBV19 and J usage is TRBJ1-1; unclear D gene. The germline V gene has CDR1 LNHDA and CDR2 SQIVND (reference sequence). Trimming left V 0 bases short and J 1 base short, with 3 bases between. The CDR3 sequence is 13 residues long. The CDR3 sequence is CASSIDRNTEAFF. The CDR3 DNA follows: TGTGCCAGTAGTATAGACAGGAACACTGAAGCTTTCTTT.

J is TRBJ2-7 and V is TRBV18; D is unresolved. V was clipped by 4 bases and J by 6 bases, with 13 bases between them. Germline CDR1 KGHSH, CDR2 LQKENI. The CDR3 sequence is 13 residues long. CDR3 residues: CASSRDSVGEQYF. The CDR3 nucleotides are TGTGCCAGCTCACGAGACTCGGTGGGCGAGCAGTACTTC. Drawing the rest from reference TRBV18 and TRBJ2-7, the complete variable domain is NAGVMQNPRHLVRRRGQEARLRCSPMKGHSHVYWYRQLPEEGLKFMVYLQKENIIDESGMPKERFSAEFPKEGPSILRIQQVVRGDSAAYFCASSRDSVGEQYFGPGTRLTVT.

Only a few counts were recorded for this clone. This rearrangement joins TRBV11-3 to TRBJ1-5, with a possible D match to TRBD1 (5 bases). Germline CDR1 SGHNT, CDR2 YENEEA. Trimming stripped 0 bases from V and 5 bases from J, with 8 bases between. The CDR3 has 14 amino acids. DNA of the CDR3: TGTGCCAGCAGCTTAGACAGGGCGTATCAGCCCCAGCATTTT. Its protein product is CASSLDRAYQPQHF.

Remarks on this clone: Other DNA variants within this sample encode the same CDR3. V usage is TRBV4-1 and J usage is TRBJ1-2, with D maybe TRBD1 (6 bases). Germline V gene lookup returns CDR1 MGHRA and CDR2 YSYEKL. Trimming took 3 bases from V and 5 from J, leaving 13 bases between them. This CDR3 region has 14 residues. CDR3 in DNA: TGCGCCAGCAGCCAGGGGCAGGGGCCATATGGCTACACCTTC. This encodes CASSQGQGPYGYTF.

This chain links TRBV18 with TRBJ2-5; D uncertain. This CDR3 contains 12 residues. The V end lost 5 bases, the J end lost 2 bases, and 6 bases lay between the germline ends. Per germline, CDR1 KGHSH and CDR2 LQKENI. This chain's CDR3 is CASSGQQETQYF. DNA for the CDR3: TGTGCCAGCTCAGGGCAGCAAGAGACCCAGTACTTC.

The chain carries TRBV30 and TRBJ1-6; the D gene is possibly TRBD1 (6 bases). This CDR3 has 13 amino acids. Looked up from germline, CDR1 is GTSNPN and CDR2 is SVGIG (reference sequence). Trimming removed 5 bases at V and 7 bases at J, with 12 bases between. CDR3 protein: CAWSGQRNSPLHF. The DNA of the CDR3 is TGTGCCTGGTCTGGACAGCGGAATTCACCCCTCCACTTT.

This clone is medium-sized (0.01 to 0.1%) by share. The V call is TRBV19, the J call TRBJ1-3, with D maybe TRBD1 (5 bases). The CDR3 extends over 14 amino acids. V was cut by 6 bases and J by 0 bases, with 9 bases left in between. From germline, CDR1 is LNHDA and CDR2 SQIVND (reference sequence). The CDR3 DNA reads as TGTGCCAGTAGGCAGGGCGCCTCTGGAAACACCATATATTTT. Translation: CASRQGASGNTIYF.